This T cell receptor beta chain was captured in a study of T-cell reconstitution after alpha-beta-depleted transplantation in children. Preparation of the TCRbeta library used unique molecular identifiers. TCRdb re-derived calls from the PCR reads in MiXCR, one entry per CDR3 protein. This sample has some 200,000 distinct CDR3 sequences, with 14% to 15% found just once. In its sample, this clonotype was seen many times. This receptor was identified in a human donor who donated a stem cell graft to a child with acute lymphoblastic leukemia. Sequencing was performed on PBMCs from the stem cell graft donor, taken from the stem cell graft.

CDR3 coding DNA: TGTGCCAGCAGCACCCAGTCTACTAGCGGGGTTGAGACGCAGTATTTT. Protein: CASSTQSTSGVETQYF. This chain uses TRBV12-3 or TRBV12-4 with TRBJ2-3; 10 nucleotides align to TRBD2. With 6 bases clipped from V and 9 bases from J, the junction kept 15 bases outside the gene matches. CDR3 length: 16 residues.